These T cell receptor beta chains were read from a single sample in a study of post-analysis software for immune sequencing data. Using its own MiXCR run on the PCR reads, TCRdb lists one record per CDR3 protein. The sample carries roughly 800,000 distinct CDR3 sequences, 30% recorded once. The specimen was blood. The origin of the receptors is a girl between 5 and 17 years old with multiple sclerosis. The CDR3 runs from the conserved cysteine through the conserved F or W. A D gene is named only where the DNA matches it firmly. Not all rows give a size; the values are once, few, many and, for expanded clones, a class.

J gene: TRBJ1-5; clone size: -; D gene: TRBD1; V gene: TRBV12-3/TRBV12-4; CDR3 protein: CASGDRAGRQPQHF; CDR3 DNA: TGTGCCAGCGGAGACAGGGCCGGTCGGCAGCCCCAGCATTTT
J gene: TRBJ2-7; clone size: few; D gene: TRBD2; V gene: TRBV4-3; CDR3 protein: CARGLDHEQYF; CDR3 DNA: TGCGCCAGGGGACTAGACCACGAGCAGTACTTC
J gene: TRBJ2-1; clone size: few; D gene: -; V gene: TRBV5-1; CDR3 protein: CASSLSHTGFNEQFF; CDR3 DNA: TGCGCCAGCAGCTTGTCCCACACAGGGTTCAATGAGCAGTTCTTC
J gene: TRBJ2-3; clone size: few; D gene: TRBD2; V gene: TRBV6-4; CDR3 protein: CASSGTSGSTGTRYF; CDR3 DNA: TGTGCCAGCAGTGGGACTAGCGGGAGCACAGGTACGCGGTATTTT
J gene: TRBJ2-3; clone size: few; D gene: -; V gene: TRBV5-6; CDR3 protein: CASSWALQGTSSTDTQYF; CDR3 DNA: TGTGCCAGCAGCTGGGCCCTACAGGGAACGTCTAGCACAGATACGCAGTATTTT
J gene: TRBJ1-1; clone size: few; D gene: -; V gene: TRBV12-3/TRBV12-4; CDR3 protein: CASVGGMNTEAFF; CDR3 DNA: TGTGCCAGCGTAGGGGGGATGAACACTGAAGCTTTCTTT
J gene: TRBJ2-3; clone size: -; D gene: TRBD2; V gene: TRBV27; CDR3 protein: CASSPLAFGATQYF; CDR3 DNA: TGTGCCAGCAGCCCACTAGCGTTTGGGGCTACGCAGTATTTT
J gene: TRBJ2-1; clone size: -; D gene: TRBD2; V gene: TRBV20-1; CDR3 protein: CSARVSSGASYNEQFF; CDR3 DNA: TGCAGTGCTAGAGTTTCCAGCGGGGCCTCCTACAATGAGCAGTTCTTC
J gene: TRBJ2-7; clone size: few; D gene: -; V gene: TRBV7-9; CDR3 protein: CASSFRNEQYF; CDR3 DNA: TGTGCCAGCAGCTTTCGCAACGAGCAGTACTTC
J gene: TRBJ2-5; clone size: -; D gene: -; V gene: TRBV20-1; CDR3 protein: CSARDLRGIIGTQYF; CDR3 DNA: TGCAGTGCTAGAGATCTGCGCGGGATCATCGGGACCCAGTACTTC
J gene: TRBJ2-1; clone size: -; D gene: -; V gene: TRBV6-6; CDR3 protein: CASSPPDNNEQFF; CDR3 DNA: TGTGCCAGCAGCCCTCCGGATAACAATGAGCAGTTCTTC